This entry lists 25 T cell receptor beta chains sequenced from one sample in a study. TCRdb fed the RT-PCR reads into MiXCR, producing one record per CDR3 protein. The table has fewer than 800,000 distinct CDR3 sequences, 12% to 15% seen once. Source material: memory CD4+ T cells from blood. These receptors originate from a female donor in good health, serving as a healthy control.

V is TRBV27 and J is TRBJ2-1; TRBD2 aligns across 7 bases. J was trimmed by 7 bases and V by 4 bases; bases with no gene match: 10. This CDR3 has 15 residues. CDR1 MNHEY and CDR2 SMNVEV come from the germline V gene (reference sequence). The chain's CDR3 is CASSWETSFTNEQFF. CDR3 coding DNA: TGTGCCAGCAGTTGGGAGACTAGCTTTACTAATGAGCAGTTCTTC.

This clonotype occurred a few times. The V call is TRBV29-1, the J call TRBJ2-7, with 8 bases that match TRBD1. The ends lost 4 bases at V and 3 bases at J; junction bases unmatched: 2. Germline loops: CDR1 SQVTM, CDR2 ANQGSEA. The CDR3 is 12 amino acids. CDR3 protein: CSVVTGGYEQYF. The CDR3 nucleotides are TGCAGCGTTGTAACAGGGGGCTACGAGCAGTACTTC.

There are a few counts of this clonotype. The chain employs TRBV20-1 and TRBJ2-2; D is uncertain. This CDR3 is built from 14 residues. V was pared by 3 bases and J by 1 base, with 9 bases between. Germline values: CDR1 DFQATT, CDR2 SNEGSKA (reference sequence). CDR3 protein: CSASNKRNTGELFF. In DNA, the CDR3 is TGCAGTGCTAGTAATAAGCGGAACACCGGGGAGCTGTTTTTT.

This clonotype showed up just a few times. V and J are TRBV5-8 and TRBJ2-3; 7 positions agree with TRBD2. The CDR3 consists of 14 residues. CDR1 SGHTS and CDR2 YDEGEE come from the germline V gene. J lost 6 bases, V lost 5 bases, and 9 bases had no gene match. The CDR3 protein is CASRPGTTFDTQYF. DNA for the CDR3: TGTGCCAGCAGGCCCGGGACTACCTTCGATACGCAGTATTTT. Looking up the rest from reference TRBV5-8 and TRBJ2-3 gives the full variable domain: EAGVTQSPTHLIKTRGQQATLRCSPISGHTSVYWYQQALGLGLQFLLWYDEGEERNRGNFPPRFSGRQFPNYSSELNVNALELEDSALYLCASRPGTTFDTQYFGPGTRLTVL.

V is TRBV5-1 and J is TRBJ1-2; perhaps TRBD1 as D (6 bases). V lost 4 bases to trimming and J lost 2 bases, with 9 bases between them. This CDR3 contains 13 residues. From germline, CDR1 is SGHRS and CDR2 YFSETQ. CDR3 region: CASSRDKNYGYTF. The DNA for the CDR3 is TGCGCCAGCAGCCGGGACAAGAACTATGGCTACACCTTC.

This clonotype came up a few times. The genes are TRBV7-9 and TRBJ1-4; D might be TRBD1 (5 bases). This CDR3 comprises 13 residues. CDR1 and CDR2 from the germline V gene are SEHNR and FQNEAQ (reference sequence). Deletions cut 11 bases from V and 2 bases from J, with 12 bases between. The CDR3 coding sequence is TGTGCCGCTGGGGCAGGCACTAATGAAAAACTGTTTTTT. Translated: CAAGAGTNEKLFF.

This clonotype occurred once. V gene TRBV10-3 combines with J gene TRBJ1-1; D is perhaps TRBD1 (5 bases). V was cut by 8 bases and J by 1 base, with 17 bases left in between. Germline V gene data show CDR1 as ENHRY and CDR2 as SYGVKD. The CDR3 is 15 residues long. As DNA, the CDR3 is TGTGCCATCGGGTTCAAGGGGCAGGAGAACACTGAAGCTTTCTTT. The encoded protein is CAIGFKGQENTEAFF.

The rearrangement joins TRBV3-1 to TRBJ2-1; D tentatively reads TRBD1 or TRBD2 (6 bases each). Germline-derived CDR1 and CDR2 are LGHDT and YNNKEL (reference sequence). Trimming took off 0 bases at V and 6 bases at J, with 12 bases between the two ends. The CDR3 has 15 amino acids. Written as DNA, the CDR3 is TGTGCCAGCAGCCAAGACAGGTGGGGGGCCAATGAGCAGTTCTTC. It encodes CASSQDRWGANEQFF.

This chain uses TRBV20-1 with TRBJ2-3; TRBD1 agrees at 7 bases. Germline CDR1 DFQATT, CDR2 SNEGSKA (reference sequence). The CDR3 length is 16 residues. Trimming took 5 bases from V and 0 from J; bases not matched to a gene: 11. CDR3 DNA: TGCAGTGCTTGGGGACCGGGACAGAGTAGCACAGATACGCAGTATTTT. Its translation is CSAWGPGQSSTDTQYF.

This clonotype was recorded at least ten times. The gene calls are TRBV4-3 and TRBJ2-7; maybe TRBD2 (6 bases). V lost 3 bases and J lost 3, with 18 bases in between. The CDR3 sequence is 16 residues long. The germline V gene encodes CDR1 LGHNA and CDR2 YSLEER. The CDR3 spells CASSQVGGRGSYEQYF. CDR3 sequence (DNA): TGCGCCAGCAGCCAGGTGGGGGGTAGGGGCAGCTACGAGCAGTACTTC.

The chain couples TRBV5-1 to TRBJ1-1, with 7 bases that match TRBD1. Germline V gene lookup returns CDR1 SGHRS and CDR2 YFSETQ. The CDR3 extends over 15 amino acids. V was pared by 1 base and J by 5 bases, with 8 bases of the junction left unmatched. CDR3 nucleotides: TGCGCCAGCAGCTTGCCCGAGGGGGGACAGACTGAAGCTTTCTTT. As protein: CASSLPEGGQTEAFF.

J is TRBJ2-2 and V is TRBV7-8, with D possibly being TRBD1 or TRBD2 (6 bases each). This CDR3 region has 16 residues. V lost 6 bases and J lost 6, with 20 bases in between. Germline CDR1 is SGHVS and CDR2 is FQNEAQ. CDR3 in amino acids: CASSSRGGLLPGELFF. DNA for the CDR3: TGTGCCAGCAGTTCCCGTGGGGGGCTCTTACCCGGGGAGCTGTTTTTT.

This clonotype came up many times. V usage is TRBV5-1 and J usage is TRBJ2-7; the match to TRBD2 covers 13 bases. The CDR3 spans 15 residues. Trimming cost V 4 bases and J 5 bases; bases outside gene matches: 6. Germline V gene lookup returns CDR1 SGHRS and CDR2 YFSETQ. CDR3 DNA: TGCGCCAGCAGCCCAGGACTAGCGGGAGTTGACGAGCAGTACTTC. Its protein is CASSPGLAGVDEQYF.

The rearrangement links TRBV29-1 to TRBJ2-5; D call uncertain. V was clipped by 8 bases and J by 1 base, with 17 bases between them. In germline, CDR1 is SQVTM, CDR2 ANQGSEA. The CDR3 has 14 amino acids. Here the CDR3 reads CSTCWSYSQETQYF. The CDR3 region has the DNA TGCAGCACCTGTTGGTCCTACAGCCAAGAGACCCAGTACTTC.

This clonotype showed up many times. The rearrangement joins TRBV29-1 to TRBJ1-2; D might be TRBD1 (6 bases). The CDR3 spans 12 residues. The V gene's germline CDR1 is SQVTM and CDR2 ANQGSEA. Trimming left V 8 bases short and J 6 bases short, with 16 bases between. CDR3 sequence reads: CSLKSGGHGYTF. The CDR3 region has the DNA TGCAGCCTCAAAAGCGGGGGCCATGGCTACACCTTC.

This clonotype was seen ten or more times. The V gene is TRBV6-5, the J gene TRBJ2-3; 11 bases match TRBD2. Trimming took 6 bases from V and 3 from J; bases not matched to a gene: 5. The germline V gene has CDR1 MNHEY and CDR2 SVGAGI. The CDR3 spans 15 residues. CDR3 region: CASRPTSGITDTQYF. Written as DNA, the CDR3 is TGTGCCAGCAGACCGACTAGCGGGATAACAGATACGCAGTATTTT.

The CDR3 nucleotides are TGTGCCAGCAGTTTTGAGATCGGATACGAGCAGTACTTC. Translation gives CASSFEIGYEQYF. V gene TRBV7-2 combines with J gene TRBJ2-7; no definite D call. The length of the CDR3 is 13 residues. Trimming stripped 6 bases from V and 4 bases from J, with 13 bases between. Germline values: CDR1 SGHTA, CDR2 FQGNSA.

The chain joins TRBV5-5 to TRBJ1-1; D unclear. Trimming removed 0 bases at V and 0 bases at J, with 6 bases between. CDR3 length: 14 residues. Germline assignment: CDR1 SGHKS and CDR2 YYEKEE (reference sequence). CDR3 amino acids: CASSLAWVNTEAFF. The CDR3 coding sequence is TGTGCCAGCAGCTTGGCGTGGGTGAACACTGAAGCTTTCTTT.

Ten or more counts support this clonotype. CDR3 residues: CASSPYRGPEAFF. CDR3 sequence (DNA): TGCGCCAGCAGTCCTTACAGGGGGCCTGAAGCTTTCTTT. The chain is built from TRBV5-1 and TRBJ1-1; 9 nucleotides match TRBD1. This CDR3 comprises 13 residues. Germline trimming cut 5 bases from V and 6 bases from J; bases unmatched to any gene: 5. CDR1 and CDR2 (germline): SGHRS, YFSETQ.

The rearrangement joins TRBV5-1 to TRBJ1-1; D unresolved. Per the germline V gene, CDR1 is SGHRS and CDR2 is YFSETQ. The V gene lost 2 bases and the J gene lost 4 bases, with 12 bases spanning the gap. CDR3 length equals 14 residues. CDR3 bases: TGCGCCAGCAGCTTCAACGAAGGGAGCACTGAAGCTTTCTTT. This translates into CASSFNEGSTEAFF.

This clonotype was observed a handful of times. The chain joins TRBV12-3 or TRBV12-4 to TRBJ2-7, with D possibly matching TRBD1 (6 bases). The CDR3 contains 14 residues. Trimming removed 0 bases from V and 5 bases from J, with 11 bases in between. This CDR3 reads CASSLAGTMNEQYF. In nucleotides, the CDR3 is TGTGCCAGCAGTTTAGCAGGGACAATGAACGAGCAGTACTTC.

Ten or more counts support this clonotype. The chain is built from TRBV4-1 and TRBJ1-5, with 7 bases that match TRBD1. The CDR3 sequence is 17 residues long. Germline CDR1 reads MGHRA; CDR2 reads YSYEKL. The trim removed 0 bases at V and 2 bases at J, leaving 7 bases unmatched. This CDR3 is CASSQDLRTGGNQPQHF. The CDR3, as DNA: TGCGCCAGCAGCCAAGATCTTAGGACAGGAGGCAATCAGCCCCAGCATTTT.

The rearrangement joins TRBV2 to TRBJ2-2; possible D gene TRBD1, 6 bases. The CDR3 loop spans 16 amino acids. V lost 2 bases, J lost 6 bases, and 16 bases lay in between. Germline values: CDR1 SNHLY, CDR2 FYNNEI. CDR3 protein: CASSEKSGVGAGELFF. CDR3 coding DNA: TGTGCCAGCAGTGAAAAGTCAGGGGTTGGCGCCGGGGAGCTGTTTTTT.

The V and J genes are TRBV5-1 and TRBJ2-3, with 10 positions matching TRBD2. Trimming at V came to 2 bases and at J to 1 base, leaving 7 bases not matched to a gene. This CDR3 spans 17 amino acids. Germline V CDR1 and CDR2: SGHRS, YFSETQ. In DNA form, the CDR3 reads TGCGCCAGCAGCTTAGGGCTAGCGGGAGAGGGCACAGATACGCAGTATTTT. Its translation is CASSLGLAGEGTDTQYF.

This clonotype was counted many times. This chain uses TRBV7-9 with TRBJ2-2; D remains ambiguous. V gave up 1 base and J gave up 8 bases, with 2 bases separating them. This CDR3 spans 11 amino acids. Germline V gene sequence: CDR1 SEHNR, CDR2 FQNEAQ (reference sequence). CDR3 amino acids: CASSLEGELFF. CDR3 nucleotide sequence: TGTGCCAGCAGCTTAGAAGGGGAGCTGTTTTTT.